These 2 T cell receptor beta chains came from one sample sequenced in a study of radiation and T cells in renal cell carcinoma. The protocol was immunoSEQ multiplex PCR, while the TCRdb copy is restricted to in-frame clones and leaves out a portion. The sample has about 24,000 clones; about 50% are singletons. Stated treatment: 15 Gy SBRT to primary tumor, nephrectomy 4 weeks later. The sequences come from tumor tissue, collected from a patient whose treatment included radiotherapy and nephrectomy. The receptors stem from a woman in her forties or fifties with renal cell carcinoma.

This clone was seen more than once but under ten times. The chain uses TRBV7-9 and TRBJ1-5; D perhaps matches TRBD1 (5 bases). Germline V gives CDR1 SEHNR, CDR2 FQNEAQ (reference sequence). The CDR3 has 14 residues. Trimming cost V 6 bases and J 3 bases, with 12 bases left between them. DNA of the CDR3: TGTGCCAGCAGGGGAACAGGACCCAATCAGCCCCAGCATTTT. Amino acids: CASRGTGPNQPQHF.

CDR3 loop: CASSPSALLAGGRLAKNIQYF. The DNA for the CDR3 is TGTGCCAGCAGCCCTTCGGCCCTACTAGCGGGGGGCCGGTTAGCCAAAAACATTCAGTACTTC. The chain carries TRBV2 and TRBJ2-4; 12 bases align to TRBD2. This CDR3 has 21 residues. CDR1 is SNHLY, CDR2 FYNNEI, per germline. Losses at the gene ends were 6 bases for V and 0 bases for J; bases not matched to a gene: 18.